The rows below give T cell receptor beta chains drawn from one sample of a study of cytomegalovirus exposure and HLA in healthy donors. TCRdb keeps only in-frame clones here, not all; method: immunoSEQ multiplex PCR. This table holds about 400,000 clones, more than 80% found once. The source material was PBMCs. These receptors all stem from a woman between 18 and 29 years old in good health and CMV-seronegative. The CDR3 runs from the conserved cysteine through the conserved F or W. The order of the fields is CDR3 protein, CDR3 DNA, V gene, J gene, clone size, D gene. A D gene is named only where the DNA matches it firmly. Clone size, where shown, is once, few, many, or a class for clones that have expanded.

CASSQERDRPQHF	TGTGCCAGCAGCCAAGAAAGGGACAGGCCCCAGCATTTT	TRBV14	TRBJ1-5	.	TRBD1
CASTPRQSSYEQYF	TGTGCCAGCACCCCGCGGCAGTCATCCTACGAGCAGTACTTC	TRBV11-2	TRBJ2-7	.	.
CASSLTPQLAEAPGTQYF	TGTGCCAGCAGCTTAACGCCCCAGCTAGCGGAGGCCCCGGGTACGCAGTATTTT	TRBV13	TRBJ2-3	.	TRBD2
CASSGEQGRNTGELFF	TGTGCCAGCAGTGGGGAACAGGGGCGGAACACCGGGGAGCTGTTTTTT	TRBV2	TRBJ2-2	.	TRBD1
CASSQRLVVDEQFF	TGTGCCAGCAGTCAGCGACTAGTAGTTGATGAGCAGTTCTTC	TRBV6-5	TRBJ2-1	.	.
CASSAGLIQGAQGEKLFF	TGTGCCAGCAGTGCAGGACTGATTCAGGGGGCGCAGGGGGAAAAACTGTTTTTT	TRBV27	TRBJ1-4	.	TRBD1
CASRTDYSNQPQHF	TGTGCCAGCAGAACAGATTATAGCAATCAGCCCCAGCATTTT	TRBV2	TRBJ1-5	few	.
CASSYGGPNQPQHF	TGTGCCAGCAGTTACGGGGGCCCCAATCAGCCCCAGCATTTT	TRBV6-5	TRBJ1-5	.	.
CASSLDAGANEKLFF	TGCGCCAGCAGCTTGGACGCGGGGGCGAATGAAAAACTGTTTTTT	TRBV5-1	TRBJ1-4	.	.
CASSFGYQPQHF	TGTGCCAGCAGTTTCGGGTATCAGCCCCAGCATTTT	TRBV28	TRBJ1-5	.	.
CATQAGGRNYGYTF	TGTGCCACTCAAGCAGGGGGGAGGAACTATGGCTACACCTTC	TRBV6-6	TRBJ1-2	.	TRBD1
CASSEQGALGYTF	TGTGCCAGCAGTGAACAGGGGGCGCTGGGCTACACCTTC	TRBV2	TRBJ1-2	few	TRBD1
CASSLSGTRGANVLTF	TGTGCCAGTAGTCTGTCAGGAACTAGAGGGGCCAACGTCCTGACTTTC	TRBV19	TRBJ2-6	.	.
CASRLTGNNEQFF	TGTGCCAGCAGGTTGACAGGGAACAATGAGCAGTTCTTC	TRBV6-1	TRBJ2-1	.	TRBD1
CASSLGPGQENEKLFF	TGTGCCAGCAGCTTAGGCCCGGGACAGGAAAATGAAAAACTGTTTTTT	TRBV7-7	TRBJ1-4	.	TRBD1
CASTSTGEGELFF	TGTGCCAGCACCTCGACAGGGGAAGGGGAGCTGTTTTTT	TRBV6-5	TRBJ2-2	.	TRBD1
CATQPGQPEKLFF	TGTGCCACCCAACCCGGACAGCCTGAAAAACTGTTTTTT	TRBV6-6	TRBJ1-4	.	.
CASNSPVGRGNTEAFF	TGTGCCAGCAATTCGCCTGTGGGGCGGGGGAACACTGAAGCTTTCTTT	TRBV27	TRBJ1-1	.	.
CASSVAELSTDTQYF	TGTGCCAGCAGTGTTGCCGAACTCAGCACAGATACGCAGTATTTT	TRBV28	TRBJ2-3	.	.
CSVERPPTRTNRASTDTQYF	TGCAGCGTTGAGAGACCCCCAACCAGGACGAACAGGGCTAGCACAGATACGCAGTATTTT	TRBV29-1	TRBJ2-3	.	.
CASSAQTYEQYF	TGTGCCAGCAGTGCCCAGACTTACGAGCAGTACTTC	TRBV2	TRBJ2-7	.	.
CASSPQSDSGNTIYF	TGTGCCAGCAGCCCTCAGTCAGACTCTGGAAACACCATATATTTT	TRBV2	TRBJ1-3	few	.
CASSALEFYEQYF	TGTGCCAGCTCCGCCTTGGAGTTCTACGAGCAGTACTTC	TRBV18	TRBJ2-7	.	.
CSFLGQRETQYF	TGCAGCTTCCTAGGACAGAGAGAGACCCAGTACTTC	TRBV29-1	TRBJ2-5	.	.
CASSFGLANEQFF	TGTGCCAGCAGCTTCGGACTAGCAAATGAGCAGTTCTTC	TRBV7-9	TRBJ2-1	.	TRBD2
CASRLGDRVGQPQHF	TGTGCCAGCAGACTCGGAGACAGGGTTGGCCAGCCCCAGCATTTT	TRBV27	TRBJ1-5	.	TRBD1
CASIIAGLGDTQYF	TGTGCCAGCATTATTGCGGGATTGGGAGATACGCAGTATTTT	TRBV6-5	TRBJ2-3	.	.
CASSRVGQGHTEAFF	TGCGCCAGCAGCCGGGTGGGACAGGGACACACTGAAGCTTTCTTT	TRBV5-1	TRBJ1-1	.	TRBD1
CAAGSGLAGGLDTQYF	TGCGCCGCGGGGAGTGGACTAGCGGGGGGCTTGGATACGCAGTATTTT	TRBV10-1	TRBJ2-3	once	TRBD2
CASSLQGIITDTQYF	TGTGCCAGCAGTCTTCAGGGGATTATCACAGATACGCAGTATTTT	TRBV2	TRBJ2-3	.	.
CASSRAGLSSYNEQFF	TGTGCCAGCAGCAGGGCAGGCCTGAGCTCCTACAATGAGCAGTTCTTC	TRBV28	TRBJ2-1	.	.
CASSSGTYSETQYF	TGTGCCAGCAGTAGTGGGACTTACTCAGAGACCCAGTACTTC	TRBV6-1	TRBJ2-5	.	.
CASSAGTGNYGYTF	TGTGCCAGCAGCGCCGGGACAGGGAACTATGGCTACACCTTC	TRBV6-4	TRBJ1-2	once	TRBD1
CASSLEAGGHGDTQYF	TGCGCCAGCAGCTTGGAGGCGGGGGGGCATGGAGATACGCAGTATTTT	TRBV5-1	TRBJ2-3	.	TRBD2
CASSRGGIYEQYF	TGCGCCAGCTCCCGAGGCGGGATCTACGAGCAGTACTTC	TRBV10-1	TRBJ2-7	.	.
CASSNPGTSLDTQYF	TGCGCCAGCAGTAACCCCGGGACTAGCCTAGATACGCAGTATTTT	TRBV10-1	TRBJ2-3	.	TRBD2
CASSYTGIKAFF	TGTGCCAGCAGCTATACAGGGATTAAAGCTTTCTTT	TRBV11-2	TRBJ1-1	.	.
CASSFLKRVTLGTDTQYF	TGTGCCAGCAGCTTTCTAAAGCGGGTTACCCTTGGGACAGATACGCAGTATTTT	TRBV11-2	TRBJ2-3	.	.
CASSEAGQGSQPQHF	TGTGCCAGCAGTGAAGCTGGGCAGGGGAGCCAGCCCCAGCATTTT	TRBV6-1	TRBJ1-5	.	.
CASSQDIVEGARGYTF	TGCGCCAGCAGCCAAGATATAGTAGAGGGGGCGCGGGGCTACACCTTC	TRBV4-1	TRBJ1-2	once	TRBD1
CAISDTLAKNIQYF	TGTGCCATCTCGGACACCTTAGCCAAAAACATTCAGTACTTC	TRBV28	TRBJ2-4	.	.
CASREGGTEAFF	TGTGCCAGCCGAGAGGGTGGGACTGAAGCTTTCTTT	TRBV6-5	TRBJ1-1	.	.
CASSSPPGGDYEQYF	TGTGCCAGCAGTTCCCCCCCCGGGGGAGACTACGAGCAGTACTTC	TRBV28	TRBJ2-7	.	.
CASSQRDLSYNEQFF	TGTGCCAGCAGCCAAAGAGATCTCTCCTACAATGAGCAGTTCTTC	TRBV7-9	TRBJ2-1	.	.
CASNLAGKETQYF	TGCGCCAGCAATCTAGCGGGCAAAGAGACCCAGTACTTC	TRBV5-1	TRBJ2-5	.	TRBD2
CAISETGVGQPQHF	TGTGCCATTAGCGAGACAGGGGTAGGTCAGCCCCAGCATTTT	TRBV6-6	TRBJ1-5	.	TRBD1
CSTRDSLNYGYTF	TGCAGCACCCGAGACAGCCTTAACTATGGCTACACCTTC	TRBV29-1	TRBJ1-2	.	.